This passage covers 2 T cell receptor beta chains from one sample sequenced in a study of T-cell memory formation after mild COVID-19 (dated by TCRdb to the early 2020s). The library was produced with 5' RACE. Sequencing used an Illumina NovaSeq 6000. TCRdb itself trimmed the public reads at Q25 with fastp, ran MiXCR and retained productive beta chains. When rows share a CDR3 protein, they turn into one entry using the most common DNA and genes. This sample comprises roughly 300,000 distinct CDR3 sequences, roughly 13% of them detected only once. The ten largest clones capture about 20% of the sample. The sample consisted of PBMCs or a T cell subset sorted from them (not recorded which). Receptor source: a man younger than 35 who had mild COVID-19 (a few samples of this study predate the infection). The sample titles of this study are shuffled in the database, so cell type and time point are left out; the donor was told from shared clones.

This clonotype was seen a few times. The chain couples TRBV5-4 to TRBJ2-5, with 10 bases lining up with TRBD1. Germline V lookup: CDR1 SGHNT, CDR2 YYREEE (reference sequence). This CDR3 is 15 amino acids long. V lost 4 bases to trimming and J lost 5 bases; unmatched junction nucleotides: 8. The chain's CDR3 is CASSPDRGGQETQYF. The CDR3 DNA is TGTGCCAGCAGCCCGGACAGGGGGGGGCAGGAGACCCAGTACTTC.

The rearrangement joins TRBV5-1 to TRBJ2-7; D is uncertain. The better agreement between TRBJ2-1 and the DNA end casts doubt on the J call. Germline V gene sequence: CDR1 SGHRS, CDR2 YFSETQ. This CDR3 region has 14 residues. This CDR3 is CASSLFGSANEQFF. The CDR3 bases are TGCGCCAGCAGCTTGTTTGGATCAGCCAATGAGCAGTTCTTC.